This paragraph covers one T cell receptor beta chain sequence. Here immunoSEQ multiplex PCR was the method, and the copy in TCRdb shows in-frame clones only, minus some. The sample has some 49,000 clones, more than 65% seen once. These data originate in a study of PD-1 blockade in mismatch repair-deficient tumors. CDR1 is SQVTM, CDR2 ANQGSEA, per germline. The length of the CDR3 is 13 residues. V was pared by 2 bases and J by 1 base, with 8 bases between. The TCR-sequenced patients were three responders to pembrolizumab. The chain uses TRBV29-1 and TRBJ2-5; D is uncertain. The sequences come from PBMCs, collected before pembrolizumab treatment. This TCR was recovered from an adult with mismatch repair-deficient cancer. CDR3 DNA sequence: TGCAGCGTTGAACTAGGAACCCAAGAGACCCAGTACTTC. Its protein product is CSVELGTQETQYF.